The 23 T cell receptor beta chains below all came from one sample that was sequenced in a study of T cell responses to AZD1222 COVID-19 vaccine. Clones were read by immunoSEQ multiplex PCR, and TCRdb kept only the in-frame ones, dropping some. Seen here are 55,000 to 85,000 clones, 84% observed once, and the top ten hold 8% to 10%. The sample in question was peripheral blood, obtained on day 0 of AZD1222 vaccination. These receptors were taken from an adult in good health.

The rearrangement joins TRBV30 to TRBJ1-3, with TRBD1 as a possible D gene (6 bases). The V end was cut by 8 bases, the J end by 0 bases, with 17 bases between. Germline V CDR1 and CDR2: GTSNPN, SVGIG (reference sequence). The CDR3 length is 15 residues. DNA for the CDR3: TGTGCCGGACAGCCCCGGCAGGGCTCTGGAAACACCATATATTTT. As protein: CAGQPRQGSGNTIYF.

This clone was picked up one time. The chain uses TRBV4-1 and TRBJ1-1; 9 nucleotides match TRBD1. From germline, CDR1 is MGHRA and CDR2 YSYEKL. The CDR3 length is 16 residues. V was clipped by 4 bases and J by 6 bases; unmatched bases: 12. This CDR3 reads CASSLRGQGLGSEAFF. As DNA, the CDR3 is TGCGCCAGCAGCCTACGGGGACAGGGACTCGGGTCTGAAGCTTTCTTT.

This clone appeared once. The CDR3, as DNA: TGTGCCAGCAGCTCCTCCAGCAGCGGACGGTTATACAATGAGCAGTTCTTC. It specifies CASSSSSSGRLYNEQFF. The V and J genes are TRBV9 and TRBJ2-1; a possible D gene is TRBD2 (5 bases). The germline CDR1 and CDR2 sequences are SGDLS and YYNGEE. Trimming stripped 4 bases from V and 4 bases from J, with 21 bases between. The CDR3 has 17 amino acids.

A single count supports this clone. The chain combines TRBV28 with TRBJ1-1, with D possibly matching TRBD1 (5 bases). The germline V gene has CDR1 MDHEN and CDR2 SYDVKM. Trimming removed 5 bases at V and 5 bases at J, with 15 bases between. The CDR3 covers 14 residues. The CDR3 is CASSMPGRGTEAFF. The CDR3, as DNA: TGTGCCAGCAGTATGCCCGGGAGGGGAACTGAAGCTTTCTTT.

The CDR3 loop is CASGPEDRAYGYTF. The CDR3 DNA follows: TGCGCCAGCGGGCCTGAAGACAGGGCCTATGGCTACACCTTC. V is TRBV5-1 and J is TRBJ1-2; 7 bases agree with TRBD1. V was pared by 7 bases and J by 4 bases, with 10 bases of the junction left unmatched. In germline, CDR1 is SGHRS, CDR2 YFSETQ. The CDR3 spans 14 residues.

The chain carries TRBV9 and TRBJ2-7; D might be TRBD1 (6 bases). This CDR3 is built from 14 residues. The germline V gene encodes CDR1 SGDLS and CDR2 YYNGEE. With 7 bases removed from V and 3 bases from J, the gap between germline ends came to 17 bases. The CDR3 protein is CASAWTENYYEQYF. CDR3 bases: TGTGCCAGCGCCTGGACAGAGAATTACTACGAGCAGTACTTC.

V usage is TRBV18 and J usage is TRBJ2-5, with D possibly TRBD2 on 5 matching bases. Germline loops: CDR1 KGHSH, CDR2 LQKENI. CDR3 length: 13 amino acids. The V end lost 3 bases, the J end lost 7 bases, and 12 bases lay between the germline ends. The CDR3 DNA reads as TGTGCCAGCTCACCGCGGGCCACGGGGACCCAGTACTTC. Its translation: CASSPRATGTQYF.

This sequence joins TRBV10-1 and TRBJ2-2; 7 bases line up with TRBD2. The length of the CDR3 is 14 residues. V shed 2 bases, J shed 7 bases, and the junction held 4 bases outside the gene matches. CDR1 is WNHNN, CDR2 SYGVQD, per germline (reference sequence). The chain's CDR3 is CASSEAGEGGELFF. In DNA, the CDR3 is TGCGCCAGCAGTGAGGCCGGGGAGGGCGGGGAGCTGTTTTTT.

The genes are TRBV13 and TRBJ1-6, with D perhaps TRBD1 (5 bases). This CDR3 spans 14 amino acids. Between the trimmed V and J ends, which lost 5 bases and 11 bases, there was a span of 16 bases. Germline loops: CDR1 PRHDT, CDR2 FYEKMQ (reference sequence). The CDR3 bases are TGTGCCAGCAGCCGGGACCCAGCTCGCCCACCCCTCCACTTT. This codes for CASSRDPARPPLHF.

The V call is TRBV19, the J call TRBJ2-2, with TRBD2 as a possible D gene (5 bases). Germline CDR1 and CDR2: LNHDA and SQIVND (reference sequence). Trimming took 10 bases from V and 4 from J, leaving 19 bases between them. The CDR3 runs 15 residues. The CDR3 sequence: CATRIGLPSTGELFF. The CDR3 nucleotides are TGTGCCACCCGCATCGGACTCCCCTCCACCGGGGAGCTGTTTTTT.

This clone has just a few counts. J is TRBJ2-1 and V is TRBV28; tentatively, D is TRBD2 (6 bases). CDR1 is MDHEN and CDR2 is SYDVKM in the germline V gene. Between the trimmed V and J ends, which lost 4 bases and 13 bases, there was a span of 14 bases. The CDR3 loop spans 12 amino acids. Here the CDR3 reads CASSSSTSSQFF. The CDR3 DNA sequence: TGTGCCAGCAGTTCCTCGACTAGTTCTCAGTTCTTC.

The chain links TRBV2 to TRBJ1-1, with D perhaps matching TRBD1 (5 bases). Per the germline V gene, CDR1 is SNHLY and CDR2 is FYNNEI. This CDR3 has 14 residues. Trimming took 5 bases from V and 1 from J, leaving 11 bases between them. The CDR3 DNA is TGTGCCAGCAGTAAAGGGCAGGGGAACACTGAAGCTTTCTTT. Its protein is CASSKGQGNTEAFF.

The V and J genes are TRBV28 and TRBJ2-3; 7 bases are a match to TRBD2. This CDR3 is built from 11 residues. Germline CDR1 MDHEN, CDR2 SYDVKM. J lost 15 bases, V lost 8 bases, and 11 bases had no gene match. The CDR3 DNA reads TGTGCCAGCGGTACACTAGCGATTGTATATTTT. Its protein is CASGTLAIVYF. The whole variable domain, filled in from reference TRBV28 and TRBJ2-3, reads DVKVTQSSRYLVKRTGEKVFLECVQDMDHENMFWYRQDPGLGLRLIYFSYDVKMKEKGDIPEGYSVSREKKERFSLILESASTNQTSMYLCASGTLAIVYFGPGTRLTVL.

The rearrangement uses TRBV19 and TRBJ1-3; D gene unclear. The germline CDR1 and CDR2 sequences are LNHDA and SQIVND (reference sequence). V was shortened by 4 bases and J by 2 bases, with 12 bases between the two germline ends. The CDR3 runs 15 residues. The CDR3 DNA sequence: TGTGCCAGTAGTACGCACCCTGGGACTGGAAACACCATATATTTT. Residues: CASSTHPGTGNTIYF.

This sequence joins TRBV30 and TRBJ1-1, with TRBD1 matching 9 bases. The V and J ends lost 7 bases and 4 bases, in that order; junction bases with no gene match: 10. Germline V CDR1 and CDR2: GTSNPN, SVGIG (reference sequence). CDR3 length: 14 residues. The CDR3 loop reads CAYRDRVLTTEAFF. The CDR3 DNA is TGTGCCTACCGGGACAGGGTTCTGACCACTGAAGCTTTCTTT.

The genes are TRBV15 and TRBJ2-5; 11 positions agree with TRBD2. With V trimmed by 5 bases and J by 2 bases, 7 bases remained unmatched. Germline V gene sequence: CDR1 LNHNV, CDR2 YYDKDF (reference sequence). The length of the CDR3 is 16 residues. DNA of the CDR3: TGTGCCACCAGCGGAGCTAGCGGGGGGAAACAAGAGACCCAGTACTTC. This translates into CATSGASGGKQETQYF.

The rearrangement uses TRBV9 and TRBJ1-6, with D possibly matching TRBD1 (5 bases). CDR3 length: 15 residues. Trimming removed 0 bases from V and 7 bases from J, with 11 bases in between. Germline CDR1 reads SGDLS; CDR2 reads YYNGEE. The CDR3 DNA reads TGTGCCAGCAGCGTAGGATCCCAGGGAAATTCACCCCTCCACTTT. Amino acid sequence: CASSVGSQGNSPLHF.

The V gene is TRBV6-5, the J gene TRBJ2-1; TRBD2 matches 7 bases. CDR1 is MNHEY and CDR2 is SVGAGI in the germline V gene. The CDR3 length is 15 residues. The V gene end was trimmed by 6 bases and the J gene end by 4 bases; junction bases not matched to a gene: 9. The DNA of the CDR3 is TGTGCCAGCAGCGATGCCGGGGAGGGATACAATGAGCAGTTCTTC. As protein: CASSDAGEGYNEQFF.

This chain joins TRBV6-2 or TRBV6-3 and TRBJ1-5, with a possible D match to TRBD1 (6 bases). The V end lost 3 bases, the J end lost 0 bases, and 21 bases lay between the germline ends. Germline assignment: CDR1 MNHEY and CDR2 SVGEGT. The CDR3 consists of 19 residues. CDR3: CASSYNGGRIIYSNQPQHF. The DNA for the CDR3 is TGTGCCAGCAGTTATAACGGGGGCAGAATTATTTATAGCAATCAGCCCCAGCATTTT.

The chain has TRBV28 and TRBJ2-2; TRBD1 matches 7 bases. J lost 2 bases, V lost 6 bases, and 6 bases had no gene match. Per the germline V gene, CDR1 is MDHEN and CDR2 is SYDVKM. The CDR3 has 15 amino acids. The CDR3 spells CASRPRQGNTGELFF. CDR3 DNA sequence: TGTGCCAGCAGACCCCGACAGGGAAACACCGGGGAGCTGTTTTTT.

The genes are TRBV3-1 (or the pseudogene TRBV3-2) and TRBJ1-1; D ambiguous. There are 14 residues in the CDR3. Germline V lookup: CDR1 LGHDT, CDR2 YNNKEL (reference sequence). Trimming shortened V by 6 bases and J by 4 bases, and 15 bases separated the two germline ends. CDR3 loop: CASSLQSIGTEAFF. In DNA form, the CDR3 reads TGTGCCAGCAGTCTTCAATCGATAGGCACTGAAGCTTTCTTT.

The genes are TRBV4-3 and TRBJ1-2; D gene unclear. Germline CDR1 is LGHNA and CDR2 is YSLEER. The V end was cut by 1 base, the J end by 3 bases, with 12 bases between. This CDR3 has 15 amino acids. CDR3 DNA: TGCGCCAGCAGCCAAGGGGAAGGTCTGGACTATGGCTACACCTTC. Residues: CASSQGEGLDYGYTF.

This chain joins TRBV6-5 and TRBJ1-1, with 8 bases identical to TRBD1. The CDR3 has 14 amino acids. Germline CDR1 and CDR2: MNHEY and SVGAGI. Trimming cost V 6 bases and J 1 base; bases outside gene matches: 4. CDR3 DNA sequence: TGTGCCAGCAGCTGGGGACAGGAGAACACTGAAGCTTTCTTT. The encoded protein is CASSWGQENTEAFF.